The source of this TCR beta chain is a study of PD-L1 blockade in urothelial cancer. The overall study: Median T cell yield from blood was roughly 140,000.

Sequenced by immunoSEQ multiplex PCR; TCRdb stores in-frame clones only, minus some. The table has 17,000 or so clones, around 90% seen once. Germline V gene lookup returns CDR1 SGHVS and CDR2 FQNEAQ. This CDR3 comprises 16 residues. After removal of 5 bases from V and 1 base from J, the junction contained 8 bases not matched to a gene. The chain has TRBV7-8 and TRBJ2-3; 8 bases map to TRBD1. The clonotype comes from a man between 50 and 59 years old with urothelial cancer. This sample comprised PBMCs, obtained around atezolizumab (anti-PD-L1) treatment. The CDR3: CASSTRQGSRTDTQYF. DNA for the CDR3: TGTGCCAGCAGCACCCGACAGGGGTCACGCACAGATACGCAGTATTTT.